This T cell receptor beta chain appears in the sequencing data of a study of PD-1 blockade in classical Hodgkin lymphoma. Study outcomes and limitations: In newly diagnosed patients, baseline TCR diversity was reportedly below that of healthy donors. Whereas CD4+ TCR diversity had risen significantly by C4D1, CD8+ TCR diversity had not. With respect to the repertoire differences, their causes, possibly disease activity or prior therapy, remain undefined.

Germline V gives CDR1 GTSNPN, CDR2 SVGIG (reference sequence). V was cut by 4 bases and J by 6 bases, with 12 bases left in between. CDR3 length: 12 amino acids. Each patient relapsed following autologous stem cell transplantation, and prior brentuximab vedotin exposure differed. The patients, who had relapsed/refractory classical Hodgkin lymphoma, achieved best responses of complete response, partial response or progressive disease. This clone was counted once. What it binds is unknown. Profiling relied on immunoSEQ multiplex PCR, and the TCRdb table lists in-frame clones only, not all of them. Of 98,000 or so clones listed, nearly 90% are singletons.

The chain uses TRBV30 and TRBJ2-5; maybe TRBD2 (6 bases). The sample consisted of peripheral blood mononuclear cells (PBMCs), taken before the second cycle of nivolumab. The sequence came from a human donor with classical Hodgkin lymphoma. The chain's CDR3 is CAWKAGRKTQYF. The CDR3 nucleotides read TGTGCCTGGAAGGCAGGGAGGAAGACCCAGTACTTC.